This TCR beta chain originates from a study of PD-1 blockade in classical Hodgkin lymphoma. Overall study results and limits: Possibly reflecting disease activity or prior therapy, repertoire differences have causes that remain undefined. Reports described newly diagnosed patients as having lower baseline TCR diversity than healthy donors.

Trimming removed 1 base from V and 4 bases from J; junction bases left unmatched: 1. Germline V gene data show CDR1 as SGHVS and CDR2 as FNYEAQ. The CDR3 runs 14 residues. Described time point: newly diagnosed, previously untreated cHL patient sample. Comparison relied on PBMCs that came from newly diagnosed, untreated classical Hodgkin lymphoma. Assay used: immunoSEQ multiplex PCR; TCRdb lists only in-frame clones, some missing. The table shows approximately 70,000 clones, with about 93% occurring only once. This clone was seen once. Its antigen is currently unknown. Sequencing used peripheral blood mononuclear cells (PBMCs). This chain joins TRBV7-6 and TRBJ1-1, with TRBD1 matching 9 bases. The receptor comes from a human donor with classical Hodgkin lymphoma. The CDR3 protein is CASSLETGGTEAFF. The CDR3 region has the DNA TGTGCCAGCAGCTTAGAGACAGGGGGCACTGAAGCTTTCTTT.